A selection of T cell receptor beta chains follows, all from one sample in a study of a mutant IDH1 vaccine in newly diagnosed glioma. The table came from immunoSEQ multiplex PCR; TCRdb's copy has only in-frame clones and leaves some out. The profile covers around 50,000 clones, with approximately 84% appearing a single time and around 4.5% taken by the ten largest. Antigens for these TCRs are unknown. The sample was PBMCs, taken from a glioma patient whose treatment included an IDH1 peptide vaccine. These receptors came from a woman aged 25 to 39 with glioma. Some clones in this sample may be carry-over from other donors' samples. CDR3s include the opening cysteine and the closing phenylalanine or tryptophan. The D gene is left open where the match is weak. Clone sizes are given selectively: once, few, many, or a class where the clone is expanded.

d_call	v_call	cdr3_length	j_call	clone_size	cdr3_aa
TRBD2	TRBV2	17	TRBJ2-5	NA	CASSNRGLAGGPETQYF
TRBD1	TRBV7-2	19	TRBJ1-3	NA	CASSPRTGRTRESGNTIYF
NA	TRBV7-7	14	TRBJ2-7	NA	CASSTGGSSYEQYF
NA	TRBV2	11	TRBJ2-1	NA	CASHFNNEQFF
NA	TRBV7-9	15	TRBJ2-3	NA	CASTLQGAGTDTQYF
TRBD1	TRBV19	15	TRBJ1-5	NA	CASRSGQGGSQPQHF
NA	TRBV7-2	15	TRBJ2-6	NA	CASSFGISGANVLTF
NA	TRBV19	14	TRBJ1-3	NA	CASSTPGRVNTIYF
NA	TRBV18	14	TRBJ1-5	NA	CASSPTDSNQPQHF
NA	TRBV6-1	14	TRBJ1-5	few	CATRALKDNQPQHF
NA	TRBV30	14	TRBJ2-5	NA	CAWSVQLYRETQYF
TRBD1	TRBV19	14	TRBJ2-2	NA	CASSTGTGGGELFF
NA	TRBV19	13	TRBJ1-5	NA	CASGGQINQPQHF
NA	TRBV30	20	TRBJ2-4	NA	CAWSPKTRKGVGLAKNIQYF
NA	TRBV19	15	TRBJ2-1	NA	CASKPGSGVYNEQFF
NA	TRBV29-1	12	TRBJ1-2	NA	CSVEDVGGGYTF
TRBD1	TRBV10-3	16	TRBJ2-7	NA	CAISLAQGAESYEQYF
NA	TRBV30	15	TRBJ2-7	NA	CAWRKVGAVVYEQYF
NA	TRBV5-4	15	TRBJ1-1	few	CASSLGGEPNTEAFF
NA	TRBV28	16	TRBJ1-4	NA	CASSLSLDGANEKLFF
NA	TRBV4-1	15	TRBJ1-2	NA	CASSQDRGRSHGYTF
TRBD1	TRBV29-1	13	TRBJ2-7	NA	CSVDTGTALEQYF
TRBD1	TRBV5-1	14	TRBJ1-1	NA	CASSLEQGRTEAFF